What follows are 12 T cell receptor beta chains derived from one specimen sequenced in a study of blood T cell repertoires in COVID-19. Sequencing was performed with immunoSEQ multiplex PCR; in TCRdb, only in-frame clones are kept and a portion is missing. The sample lists a few hundred thousand clones, about nine tenths occurring once. Sequencing was done on a sample of peripheral blood. These TCRs come from a woman aged 25-40 years with COVID-19, enrolled during active disease.

This rearrangement joins TRBV5-6 to TRBJ2-1; D perhaps matches TRBD2 (6 bases). V lost 7 bases, J lost 6 bases, and 14 bases lay in between. CDR1 SGHDT and CDR2 YYEEEE come from the germline V gene. The CDR3 totals 13 residues. The CDR3 coding sequence is TGTGCCAGCGGAAGCGGGCCCTCCAATGAGCAGTTCTTC. Its protein product is CASGSGPSNEQFF.

V usage is TRBV5-1 and J usage is TRBJ1-1; no clear D. The V end lost 0 bases, the J end lost 3 bases, and 6 bases lay between the germline ends. The CDR3 is made up of 13 amino acids. The germline V gene has CDR1 SGHRS and CDR2 YFSETQ. The chain's CDR3 is CASSLAEDTEAFF. The CDR3 DNA follows: TGCGCCAGCAGCTTGGCCGAGGACACTGAAGCTTTCTTT.

On this clone: Sequence at one end of the junction differs from germline and may be a read error. The genes are TRBV18 and TRBJ1-2; 11 nucleotides agree with TRBD1. The CDR3 runs to 13 residues. In germline, CDR1 is KGHSH, CDR2 LQKENI. CDR3 loop: CASSPPGQGERPF. The CDR3 DNA reads TGTGCCAGCTCCCCACCGGGACAGGGGGAGAGGCCCTTC.

The V and J genes are TRBV5-1 and TRBJ1-2; no clear D. CDR3 length: 13 amino acids. The germline V gene encodes CDR1 SGHRS and CDR2 YFSETQ. Trimming took 0 bases from V and 7 from J, leaving 10 bases between them. The DNA of the CDR3 is TGCGCCAGCAGCTTGGACGGGGAGGGTGGCTACACCTTC. Protein sequence: CASSLDGEGGYTF.

J is TRBJ1-4 and V is TRBV4-2; 10 bases align to TRBD1. J was trimmed by 6 bases and V by 0 bases; bases with no gene match: 13. The CDR3 consists of 19 residues. Germline assignment: CDR1 LGHNA and CDR2 YNFKEQ. The CDR3 region is CASSQDYGRQGARDEKLFF. The CDR3 nucleotides are TGTGCCAGCAGCCAAGATTATGGCCGACAGGGGGCGAGGGATGAAAAACTGTTTTTT.

The chain couples TRBV4-2 to TRBJ2-2; possible D gene TRBD1, 6 bases. CDR1 is LGHNA, CDR2 YNFKEQ, per germline. The CDR3 sequence is 17 residues long. Deletions cut 0 bases from V and 6 bases from J, with 17 bases between. The CDR3: CASSQDRADNRAGELFF. For the CDR3, the DNA is TGTGCCAGCAGCCAAGATAGGGCGGATAACAGGGCCGGGGAGCTGTTTTTT.

The rearrangement uses TRBV5-1 and TRBJ2-7; D is ambiguous. V was shortened by 0 bases and J by 0 bases, with 7 bases between the two germline ends. Germline V gene lookup returns CDR1 SGHRS and CDR2 YFSETQ. This CDR3 contains 14 residues. The CDR3 bases are TGCGCCAGCAGCTTGGTAGCCTACTCCTACGAGCAGTACTTC. Translation: CASSLVAYSYEQYF.

J is TRBJ2-1 and V is TRBV27; D is possibly TRBD1 (6 bases). In germline, CDR1 is MNHEY, CDR2 SMNVEV (reference sequence). V was pared by 4 bases and J by 4 bases, with 14 bases between. The CDR3 is 15 residues long. DNA of the CDR3: TGTGCCAGCAGTTCCCAGGGGACAATTTACAATGAGCAGTTCTTC. Protein sequence: CASSSQGTIYNEQFF.

The chain combines TRBV19 with TRBJ2-3, with 12 bases matching TRBD2. Germline loops: CDR1 LNHDA, CDR2 SQIVND (reference sequence). The CDR3 extends over 18 amino acids. V was pared by 5 bases and J by 0 bases, with 9 bases of the junction left unmatched. CDR3: CASSPGLAGTLSTDTQYF. The CDR3 DNA follows: TGTGCCAGTAGTCCAGGACTAGCGGGGACACTAAGCACAGATACGCAGTATTTT.

The CDR3: CASSSERNLYF. The CDR3 nucleotides read TGTGCCAGCAGCTCAGAGCGAAACTTGTACTTC. The V call is TRBV7-9, the J call TRBJ2-7, with D unresolved. The CDR3 runs 11 residues. V was shortened by 4 bases and J by 12 bases, with 13 bases between the two germline ends. CDR1 SEHNR and CDR2 FQNEAQ come from the germline V gene (reference sequence).

The chain uses TRBV5-4 and TRBJ1-2, with 9 bases identical to TRBD1. Trimming at V came to 4 bases and at J to 3 bases, leaving 7 bases not matched to a gene. The length of the CDR3 is 15 residues. The germline V gene encodes CDR1 SGHNT and CDR2 YYREEE (reference sequence). CDR3 DNA sequence: TGTGCCAGCAGCCCCGGACAGGGGCTGGACTATGGCTACACCTTC. Residues: CASSPGQGLDYGYTF.

The V gene is TRBV6-6, the J gene TRBJ2-7, with D hard to call. Germline assignment: CDR1 MNHNY and CDR2 SVGAGI (reference sequence). The CDR3 contains 16 residues. V lost 0 bases and J lost 0, with 12 bases in between. The CDR3 here is CASSYSIELVSYEQYF. In DNA, the CDR3 is TGTGCCAGCAGTTACTCGATCGAGTTGGTCTCCTACGAGCAGTACTTC.